This T cell receptor beta chain was obtained from a study of OX40 agonist ivuxolimab in advanced cancers. Across the whole study: The patients received ivuxolimab by intravenous route every 2 weeks at 0.01 to 10 mg/kg.

Worth noting for this clone: Its antigen is not known.

TCRdb's copy holds only in-frame clones and misses some; the assay was immunoSEQ multiplex PCR. Of around 39,000 clones in the sample, approximately 72% were seen once. CDR3 length: 16 amino acids. Germline V lookup: CDR1 GTSNPN, CDR2 SVGIG (reference sequence). The J segment lost 7 bases and the V segment lost 3 bases, leaving 17 bases of the junction unmatched. Study-wide points: What antigens the expanded peripheral T cells recognized was never established.

The sequence derives from an adult with an advanced solid tumor such as melanoma, head and neck, liver or kidney cancer. The chain carries TRBV30 and TRBJ1-2, with TRBD1 matching 7 bases. Source: CD4+ or CD8+ T cells sorted from blood, taken in a trial of the OX40 agonist ivuxolimab. DNA of the CDR3: TGTGCCTGGAGGGGGGCCATGACAGGGAAAAGGAGTGGCTACACCTTC. It encodes CAWRGAMTGKRSGYTF.